The 17 T cell receptor beta chains presented below share a single source sample, sequenced in a study of blood T cell repertoires in COVID-19. Assay: immunoSEQ multiplex PCR; the TCRdb copy retains only in-frame clones and omits some. The data contain about 87,000 clones, around 87% of them singletons. The material sequenced was peripheral blood. Receptors were obtained from a man aged 40-49 years with acute or convalescent COVID-19.

V gene TRBV5-8 combines with J gene TRBJ1-5, with D maybe TRBD1 (6 bases). Germline lookup yields CDR1 SGHTS and CDR2 YDEGEE. Trimming removed 0 bases at V and 4 bases at J, with 14 bases between. CDR3 length equals 16 residues. This chain's CDR3 is CASSLGLQGGNQPQHF. The CDR3 coding sequence is TGTGCCAGCAGCTTGGGACTACAGGGTGGGAATCAGCCCCAGCATTTT.

CDR3 in DNA: TGTGCCAGCGATGGACAGGGGGGCGAGCAGTACTTC. Residues: CASDGQGGEQYF. The chain uses TRBV2 and TRBJ2-7; 10 bases are shared with TRBD1. From germline, CDR1 is SNHLY and CDR2 FYNNEI. The V and J ends lost 8 bases and 6 bases, in that order; junction bases with no gene match: 4. The CDR3 length is 12 residues.

The rearrangement joins TRBV6-6 to TRBJ2-7, with D perhaps TRBD2 (5 bases). V lost 7 bases and J lost 0, with 13 bases in between. This CDR3 spans 14 amino acids. Per germline, CDR1 MNHNY and CDR2 SVGAGI (reference sequence). CDR3 DNA: TGTGCCAGCAAGATCACGGGATTCTCCTACGAGCAGTACTTC. Its translation is CASKITGFSYEQYF.

This chain uses TRBV27 with TRBJ1-1; TRBD1 matches at 8 bases. The J segment lost 4 bases and the V segment lost 5 bases, leaving 6 bases of the junction unmatched. The CDR3 has 14 residues. Germline CDR1 and CDR2: MNHEY and SMNVEV (reference sequence). For the CDR3, the DNA is TGTGCCAGCAGTCCCCCGGACAGGGTCACTGAAGCTTTCTTT. Encoded protein: CASSPPDRVTEAFF.

The J gene is TRBJ1-1, the V gene TRBV27; D gene uncertain. This CDR3 is built from 13 residues. With 4 bases removed from V and 1 base from J, the gap between germline ends came to 7 bases. Germline CDR1 reads MNHEY; CDR2 reads SMNVEV (reference sequence). CDR3 nucleotide sequence: TGTGCCAGCAGTTCAGACACGAACACTGAAGCTTTCTTT. This encodes CASSSDTNTEAFF.

The chain is built from TRBV3-1 (or the pseudogene TRBV3-2) and TRBJ2-7; D is possibly TRBD1 (5 bases). Germline values: CDR1 LGHDT, CDR2 YNNKEL (reference sequence). The CDR3 runs to 13 residues. The V end was cut by 1 base, the J end by 4 bases, with 8 bases between. CDR3 in amino acids: CASSQAGSYEQYF. DNA of the CDR3: TGTGCCAGCAGCCAAGCAGGGTCGTACGAGCAGTACTTC.

The gene calls are TRBV18 and TRBJ2-3, with 13 bases that match TRBD2. The germline V gene has CDR1 KGHSH and CDR2 LQKENI. This CDR3 spans 17 amino acids. The V gene end was trimmed by 2 bases and the J gene end by 6 bases; junction bases not matched to a gene: 8. In nucleotides, the CDR3 is TGTGCCAGCTCACCAAGGACTAGCGGGAGCCGAGGGGATACGCAGTATTTT. Protein sequence: CASSPRTSGSRGDTQYF. The entire variable domain, with the rest obtained from reference TRBV18 and TRBJ2-3, is as follows: NAGVMQNPRHLVRRRGQEARLRCSPMKGHSHVYWYRQLPEEGLKFMVYLQKENIIDESGMPKERFSAEFPKEGPSILRIQQVVRGDSAAYFCASSPRTSGSRGDTQYFGPGTRLTVL.

This clone was picked up a small number of times. The chain has TRBV5-1 and TRBJ1-5; TRBD1 matches 9 bases. The CDR3 loop spans 15 amino acids. Germline V gives CDR1 SGHRS, CDR2 YFSETQ. The V and J ends lost 5 bases and 5 bases, in that order; junction bases with no gene match: 8. This CDR3 reads CASSWTGAGDQPQHF. In DNA, the CDR3 is TGCGCCAGCAGTTGGACAGGGGCAGGGGATCAGCCCCAGCATTTT.

The chain recombines TRBV9 with TRBJ2-7; D is perhaps TRBD2 (6 bases). Germline CDR1 reads SGDLS; CDR2 reads YYNGEE. The CDR3 runs 14 residues. V lost 4 bases to trimming and J lost 0 bases, with 11 bases between them. The DNA for the CDR3 is TGTGCCAGCAGCATGGGAGCGGGCTCCTACGAGCAGTACTTC. This sequence encodes CASSMGAGSYEQYF.

V is TRBV5-1 and J is TRBJ2-3; no clear D. Germline loops: CDR1 SGHRS, CDR2 YFSETQ. V lost 4 bases and J lost 1, with 10 bases in between. The CDR3 runs 14 residues. DNA of the CDR3: TGCGCCAGCAGCCCACGACTCGGCACAGATACGCAGTATTTT. It encodes CASSPRLGTDTQYF.

The V call is TRBV12-3 or TRBV12-4, the J call TRBJ1-3, with D perhaps TRBD1 (5 bases). V lost 6 bases and J lost 5, with 11 bases in between. This CDR3 region has 13 residues. CDR3 sequence: CASSLDSRNTIYF. CDR3 nucleotides: TGTGCCAGCAGCCTTGACAGCAGAAACACCATATATTTT.

In this sample, this clone turned up a few times. V is TRBV7-6 and J is TRBJ1-1; 10 bases align to TRBD1. The CDR3 is made up of 17 amino acids. Losses at the gene ends were 5 bases for V and 0 bases for J; bases not matched to a gene: 9. Germline V CDR1 and CDR2: SGHVS, FNYEAQ. The CDR3 DNA reads TGTGCCAGCAGCCAGACGGGACAGGGGCTAATGAACACTGAAGCTTTCTTT. Translated: CASSQTGQGLMNTEAFF.

V and J are TRBV20-1 and TRBJ1-1; no reliable D call. This CDR3 contains 10 residues. The V and J ends lost 6 bases and 0 bases respectively, with 2 bases between them. Germline CDR1 reads DFQATT; CDR2 reads SNEGSKA (reference sequence). CDR3 bases: TGCAGTGCCATGAACACTGAAGCTTTCTTT. It yields the protein CSAMNTEAFF.

This clone was seen only a few times. This chain joins TRBV7-9 and TRBJ1-2; TRBD1 might be the D (5 bases). In germline, CDR1 is SEHNR, CDR2 FQNEAQ (reference sequence). CDR3 size: 15 residues. The V end lost 6 bases, the J end lost 1 base, and 15 bases lay between the germline ends. In nucleotides, the CDR3 is TGTGCCAGCAGTTCTGGACAATTATTTAACTATGGCTACACCTTC. Protein sequence: CASSSGQLFNYGYTF. The full variable domain, its missing parts supplied by reference TRBV7-9 and TRBJ1-2, is DTGVSQNPRHKITKRGQNVTFRCDPISEHNRLYWYRQTLGQGPEFLTYFQNEAQLEKSRLLSDRFSAERPKGSFSTLEIQRTEQGDSAMYLCASSSGQLFNYGYTFGSGTRLTVV.

This clone has just one count. V and J are TRBV18 and TRBJ1-5; no clear D gene. In germline, CDR1 is KGHSH, CDR2 LQKENI. This CDR3 is 13 amino acids long. Trimming removed 6 bases from V and 5 bases from J, with 11 bases in between. The CDR3 bases are TGTGCCAGCTCCCGATCGACTGATCAGCCCCAGCATTTT. Its protein product is CASSRSTDQPQHF.

V and J are TRBV11-2 and TRBJ2-7; TRBD2 agrees at 9 bases. Germline V lookup: CDR1 SGHAT, CDR2 FQNNGV. Trimming took 1 base from V and 2 from J; bases not matched to a gene: 3. This CDR3 has 15 amino acids. The CDR3 loop reads CASSLGGGATYEQYF. CDR3 sequence (DNA): TGTGCCAGCAGCTTAGGCGGGGGGGCCACCTACGAGCAGTACTTC.

The chain uses TRBV12-3 or TRBV12-4 and TRBJ1-2; D is undetermined. Trimming left V 6 bases short and J 8 bases short, with 10 bases between. The CDR3 has 11 amino acids. Here the CDR3 reads CASSPWPGYTF. The CDR3 coding sequence is TGTGCCAGCAGCCCATGGCCGGGCTACACCTTC.